This TCR beta chain came from a study of blood T cell repertoires in COVID-19 (dated by TCRdb to between 2020 and 2021). Looking at the study overall: Samples covering the acute and convalescent phases of COVID-19 were provided by collaborators in the United States, Italy and Spain. The prospective study material was composed of cDNA or gDNA derived from T cells, B-cell-depleted T cells, or PBMCs. Deeply sampled blood TCRbeta repertoires from subjects exposed to, actively infected with, or recovered from COVID-19 were included in the dataset. The repertoires were made available in a free public database intended to serve as a resource for research on the immune response to SARS-CoV-2. The samples were drawn from the first 160 participants of the ongoing ImmuneRACE study and from over a thousand subjects provided by 6 global collaborators. Nearly every sample came with metadata listing a de-identified subject ID, COVID-19 status, age in years and sex. Where available, HLA class I and class II types were taken from metadata supplied by the sample provider and were not determined by assay-based typing.

The immunoSEQ Assay, a bias-controlled multiplex PCR, was used to amplify TCRbeta CDR3 regions from genomic DNA. The paper's data handling went like this. The number of nucleated cells in each sample was estimated from the amplification of reference gene primers within the assay. To quantify the absolute abundance of each unique TCRbeta CDR3 rearrangement, sequence reads were collapsed and filtered. For each sample, productive Simpson clonality was calculated as the square root of Simpson's diversity index over productive rearrangements. What TCRdb holds here is the immuneACCESS table cut down to in-frame rearrangements. Part of the clones is not present; checked against another copy, under half of the missing clones reflect an unresolved V gene, and the others are unexplained. D and trimming were read from the DNA, whereas the V and J calls and clone size are those reported in that table. The sample contains around 320,000 clones, about 90% of them found a single time. Around 2.1% of the sample goes to the ten largest clones.

The full study reports these points: Clinical and demographic metadata were provided uncurated, with the amount varying by source and participant.

Each collaborating institution followed its own protocols to collect whole blood in K2EDTA tubes. Collaborator samples were shipped for TCRbeta analysis as frozen whole blood, isolated PBMCs, or DNA extracted from either sample type. V and J are trimmed by 6 bases and 4 bases, and the gene matches miss 9 bases of the junction. According to the germline V gene, CDR1 reads ENHRY and CDR2 reads SYGVKD. Measured from the cysteine to the phenylalanine, the CDR3 is 15 residues long. The DNA shown is the 45-base CDR3, in frame from base 1. A note on this clone: No cognate antigen has been identified for it. Base-call qualities are not available, and no considerably larger clone is one nucleotide away.

Specimen: peripheral blood. The rearrangement combines TRBV10-3 with TRBJ1-3; TRBD1 agrees with 7 junctional bases. The sequence was collected from a man younger than 30 with active or convalescent COVID-19. CDR3 sequence: CAIRDVTGLGNTIYF. The DNA sequence is as follows: TGTGCCATCAGGGATGTGACAGGGTTAGGAAACACCATATATTTT.